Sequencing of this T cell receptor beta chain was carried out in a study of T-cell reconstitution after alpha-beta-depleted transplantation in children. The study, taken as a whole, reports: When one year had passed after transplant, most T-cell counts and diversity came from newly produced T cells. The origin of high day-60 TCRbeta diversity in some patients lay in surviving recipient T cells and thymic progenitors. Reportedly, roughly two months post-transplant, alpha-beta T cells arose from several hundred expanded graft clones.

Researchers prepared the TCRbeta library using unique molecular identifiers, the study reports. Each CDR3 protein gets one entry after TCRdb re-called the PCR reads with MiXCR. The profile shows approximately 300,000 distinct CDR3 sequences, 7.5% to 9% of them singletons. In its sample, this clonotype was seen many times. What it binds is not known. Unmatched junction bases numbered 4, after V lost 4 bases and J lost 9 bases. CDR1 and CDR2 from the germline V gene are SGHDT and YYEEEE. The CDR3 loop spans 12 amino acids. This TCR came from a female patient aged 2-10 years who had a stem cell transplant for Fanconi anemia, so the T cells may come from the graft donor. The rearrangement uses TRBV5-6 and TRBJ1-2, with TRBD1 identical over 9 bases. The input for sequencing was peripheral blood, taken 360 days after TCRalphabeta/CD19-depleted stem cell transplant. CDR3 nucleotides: TGTGCCAGCAGCATAGGGACAGGGAGCTACACCTTC. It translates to CASSIGTGSYTF.